One T cell receptor beta chain is described in this entry. Its antigen is not identified. The data stem from a study of TIL therapy for anti-PD-1-resistant metastatic lung cancer. Study-wide background: Median patient age was approximately 58, ranging 38-75 years. Most patients had lung adenocarcinoma; several tumors were EGFR-mutant, two ALK-rearranged; half smoked currently or formerly.

Time point given: pre-treatment sample, taken before nivolumab and TIL therapy. Points from the study as a whole: This highly selected cohort may not generalize to typical lung cancer patients. Infused TIL clonotypes partially replaced the baseline blood repertoire, then decayed over months.

This was the immunoSEQ v3 assay. Method: immunoSEQ multiplex PCR; TCRdb's copy keeps in-frame clones and lacks some. The table has about 55,000 clones, 70% to 90% seen once. V lost 6 bases and J 7 bases, leaving 13 bases between the germline ends. CDR3 length equals 12 residues. The germline V gene has CDR1 MDHEN and CDR2 SYDVKM. The chain employs TRBV28 and TRBJ2-7; D perhaps matches TRBD1 (5 bases). This material consisted of blood, taken at baseline. The receptor was derived from a person aged 25 to 80 with non-small cell lung cancer. CDR3 sequence (DNA): TGTGCCAGCAGAAAACAGGAGACGGAGCAGTACTTC. This encodes CASRKQETEQYF.